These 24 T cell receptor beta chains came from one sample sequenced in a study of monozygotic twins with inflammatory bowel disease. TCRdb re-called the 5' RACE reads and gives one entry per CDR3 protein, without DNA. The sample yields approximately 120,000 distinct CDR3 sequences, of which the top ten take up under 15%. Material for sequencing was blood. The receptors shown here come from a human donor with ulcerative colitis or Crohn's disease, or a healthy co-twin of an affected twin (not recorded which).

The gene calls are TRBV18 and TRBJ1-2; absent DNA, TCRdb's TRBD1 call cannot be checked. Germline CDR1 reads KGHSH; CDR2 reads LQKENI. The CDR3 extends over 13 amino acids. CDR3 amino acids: CASSPPGGWGYTF.

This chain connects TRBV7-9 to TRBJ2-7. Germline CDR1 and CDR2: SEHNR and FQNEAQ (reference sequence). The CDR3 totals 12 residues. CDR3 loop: CASASGFLRQYF.

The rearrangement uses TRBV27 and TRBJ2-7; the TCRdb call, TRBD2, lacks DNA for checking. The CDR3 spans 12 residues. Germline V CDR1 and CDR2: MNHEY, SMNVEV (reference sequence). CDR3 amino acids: CASLPSSYEQYF.

This CDR3 is CASSIEGANTGELFF. The gene calls are TRBV9 and TRBJ2-2. The CDR3 totals 15 residues. From germline, CDR1 is SGDLS and CDR2 YYNGEE.

Here the CDR3 reads CASSAYRGTGELFF. The chain uses TRBV7-2 and TRBJ2-2; TCRdb names TRBD1, which stays unverified in the absence of DNA. Germline assignment: CDR1 SGHTA and CDR2 FQGNSA. This CDR3 has 14 amino acids.

CDR3 amino acids: CASIADRGGELFF. J is TRBJ2-2 and V is TRBV7-2; TCRdb outputs TRBD1, but without DNA this stays unchecked. From germline, CDR1 is SGHTA and CDR2 FQGNSA. CDR3 length: 13 residues. Full variable domain (remainder filled in from reference TRBV7-2 and TRBJ2-2): GAGVSQSPSNKVTEKGKDVELRCDPISGHTALYWYRQSLGQGLEFLIYFQGNSAPDKSGLPSDRFSAERTGGSVSTLTIQRTQQEDSAVYLCASIADRGGELFFGEGSRLTVL.

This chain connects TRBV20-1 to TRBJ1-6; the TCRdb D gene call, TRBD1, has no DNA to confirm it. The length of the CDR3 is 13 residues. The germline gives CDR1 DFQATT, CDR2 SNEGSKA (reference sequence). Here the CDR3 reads CSAVTAYNSPLHF.

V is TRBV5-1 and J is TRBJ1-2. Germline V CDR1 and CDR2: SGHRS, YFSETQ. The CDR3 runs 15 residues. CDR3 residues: CASSLLGRSNYGYTF.

The chain's CDR3 is CSAPDRGDTEAFF. This chain links TRBV20-1 with TRBJ1-1; TCRdb reports TRBD1, a call that lacks DNA to check it against. The CDR3 contains 13 residues. CDR1 and CDR2 (germline): DFQATT, SNEGSKA (reference sequence).

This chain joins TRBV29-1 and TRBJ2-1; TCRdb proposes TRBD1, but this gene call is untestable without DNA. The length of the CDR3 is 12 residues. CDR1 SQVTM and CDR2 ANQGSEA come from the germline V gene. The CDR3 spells CSVAPHAGEQFF.

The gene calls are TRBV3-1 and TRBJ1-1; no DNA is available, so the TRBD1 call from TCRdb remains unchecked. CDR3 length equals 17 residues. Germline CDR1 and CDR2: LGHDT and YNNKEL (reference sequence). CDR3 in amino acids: CASSLWGDETANTEAFF.

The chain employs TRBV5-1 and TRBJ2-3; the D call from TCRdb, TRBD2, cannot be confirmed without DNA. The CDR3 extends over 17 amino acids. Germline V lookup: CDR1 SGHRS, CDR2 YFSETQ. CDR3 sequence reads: CASSSGLAGLLSDTQYF.

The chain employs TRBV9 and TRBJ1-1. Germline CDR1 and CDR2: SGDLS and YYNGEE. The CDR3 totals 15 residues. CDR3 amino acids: CASSVDTGMNTKAFF.

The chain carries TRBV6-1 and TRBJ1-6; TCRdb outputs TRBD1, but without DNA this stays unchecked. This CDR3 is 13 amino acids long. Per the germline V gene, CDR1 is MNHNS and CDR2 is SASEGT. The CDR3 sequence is CANSEATGTPLHF.

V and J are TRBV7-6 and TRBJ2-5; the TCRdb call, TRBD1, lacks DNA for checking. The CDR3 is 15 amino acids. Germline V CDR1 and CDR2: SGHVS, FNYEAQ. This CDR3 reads CASSLSGTLQETQYF.

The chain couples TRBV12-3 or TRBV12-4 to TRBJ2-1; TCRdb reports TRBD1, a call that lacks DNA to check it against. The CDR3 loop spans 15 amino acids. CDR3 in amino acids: CASTPLQGTYNEQFF.

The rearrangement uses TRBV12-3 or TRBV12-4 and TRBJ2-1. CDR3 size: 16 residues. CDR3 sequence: CASSFVGGGFYNEQFF.

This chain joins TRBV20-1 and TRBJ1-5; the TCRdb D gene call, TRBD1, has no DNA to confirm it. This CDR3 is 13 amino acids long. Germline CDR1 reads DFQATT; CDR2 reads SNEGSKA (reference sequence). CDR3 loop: CSATGEGARPQHF.

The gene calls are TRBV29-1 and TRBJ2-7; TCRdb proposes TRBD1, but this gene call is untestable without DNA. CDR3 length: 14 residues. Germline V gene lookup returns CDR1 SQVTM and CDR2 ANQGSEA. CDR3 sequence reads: CSVEDVGDTYEQYF.

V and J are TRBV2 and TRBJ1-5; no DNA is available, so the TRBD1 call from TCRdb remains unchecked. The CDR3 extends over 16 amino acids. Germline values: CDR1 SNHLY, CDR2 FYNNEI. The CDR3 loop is CASSDGGTAKLKPQHF.

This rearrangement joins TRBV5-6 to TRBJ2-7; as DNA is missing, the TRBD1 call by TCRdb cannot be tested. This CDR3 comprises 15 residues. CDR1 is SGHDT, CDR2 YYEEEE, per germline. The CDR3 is CASSLVLTGSGEQYF.

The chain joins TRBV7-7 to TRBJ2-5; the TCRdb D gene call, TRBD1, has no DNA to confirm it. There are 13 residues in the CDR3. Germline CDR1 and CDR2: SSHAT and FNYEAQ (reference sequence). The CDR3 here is CASSQAGRETQYF.

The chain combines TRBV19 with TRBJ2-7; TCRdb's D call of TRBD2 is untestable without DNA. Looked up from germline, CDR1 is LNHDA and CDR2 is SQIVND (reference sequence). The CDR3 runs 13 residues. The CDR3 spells CATSRESSAEQYF.

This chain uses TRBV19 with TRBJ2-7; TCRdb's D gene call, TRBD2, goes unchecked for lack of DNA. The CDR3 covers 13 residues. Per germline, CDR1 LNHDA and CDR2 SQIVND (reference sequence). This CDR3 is CASNLAGVDEQYF.